This entry is about one T cell receptor beta chain. The antigen is undetermined. Assay used: immunoSEQ multiplex PCR; TCRdb lists only in-frame clones, some missing. Here the sample spans tens of thousands of clones, over 65% being singletons. The germline V and J ends were trimmed by 6 bases and 0 bases, with 9 bases remaining between them. This CDR3 is built from 13 residues. Isolating CD4+ T cells followed about 11 days of culture. A PCR test confirmed that the person had SARS-CoV-2 infection between March and December 2020. Two-dose vaccination with either BNT162b2 or mRNA-1273 was given to the participants. Days 3 and 7 were when half the medium was replaced with IL-2 medium. These data are taken from a study of vaccination effects on CD4 cells after COVID-19.

The sample here was CD4+ T cells from PBMCs cultured without peptide, taken after COVID-19 vaccination. The clonotype was recovered from a human donor who had a prior SARS-CoV-2 infection. The chain links TRBV12-3 or TRBV12-4 to TRBJ2-7; no clear D. The CDR3 loop reads CASRTLNSYEQYF. CDR3 coding DNA: TGTGCCAGCAGAACCCTAAACTCCTACGAGCAGTACTTC.